Detailed here is one TCR beta chain. Its antigen has not been determined. The sample holds no much larger clone one base away, and base qualities are not on file. This entry belongs to a study of tumor and adjacent non-tumor tissue in lung cancer (dated by TCRdb to 2017 to 2018). In the study overall: Of the cohort, roughly 12 patients had adenocarcinoma, 2 had squamous cell carcinoma and 1 had small cell lung cancer. The roughly 15 enrolled patients, of whom roughly 10 were men and 5 were women, were aged about 30 to 80 years and were diagnosed with TNM stage I to III disease. Sequencing produced 100 million to 150 million productive TCRbeta reads in total, an average of approximately 4 million reads per sample. The study compared bulk TCRbeta repertoires from lung tumor tissue and matched distant non-tumor lung tissue of some 16 lung cancer patients. For each patient, one tumor sample and one normal lung sample were taken, giving about 31 paired specimens that underwent TCRbeta CDR3 sequencing.

The germline V gene (reference sequence) gives CDR1 as DFQATT and CDR2 as SNEGSKA. Taken from cysteine to phenylalanine, the CDR3 has 14 residues. Of the read, only the CDR3 DNA is kept; its 42 bases are in frame from base 1. Here V drops 3 bases and J drops 4 bases, and the junction holds 2 bases not matched to any gene. The library was prepared using multiplex PCR. The instrument was an Illumina HiSeq 2500. Following protocols modified from ARM-PCR, the researchers constructed TCRbeta libraries through three rounds of nested PCR with primers (Table S4). Before sequencing, PCR products of 200-500 bp were excised from the gel and purified with the QIAquick gel extraction kit. In the authors' own workflow: Reads were cleaned using Trimmomatic, were merged into complete CDR3 sequences using FLASH, and were assigned to V(D)J germline segments using MiTCR. Clonal diversity was calculated as the inverse Simpson's index using VDJtools. In-frame sequences without a premature stop codon were defined as productive reads. TCRdb reanalyzed the raw reads on its own, using fastp at Q25 for trimming and MiXCR for clone calling, and kept in-frame beta chains. Identical CDR3 protein sequences are pooled into one entry, listed with their most common genes and DNA. These V and J calls derive from TCRdb rather than the authors' analysis. The sample contains 200,000 to 250,000 distinct CDR3 sequences, 60% to 75% of them found a single time. The ten top clones hold under 30% of the sample.

Bulk unsorted tissue served as the source for RNA extraction, and RNA quality was assessed using a NanoDrop ND-1000 and an Agilent 2100. Donors were newly diagnosed lung cancer patients admitted for thoracic surgery in China between August and November 2014, without prior chemotherapy. Patients who had received previous radiotherapy or chemotherapy, or who had another concurrent cancer, were excluded from the study. Surgical tissue pieces of roughly 1-2.2 cm3 were preserved in RNAlater solution and were kept at -80 degrees C until use. General conclusions and limits of the study: The top 100 clones accounted for a significantly larger cumulative portion of the repertoire in normal lung than in tumor tissue. Because peripheral blood was not sequenced, the blood TCRbeta repertoires of the lung cancer patients in the study went unexamined. TCR diversity was significantly higher in younger patients, and greater tumor TCR diversity was associated with shorter overall survival and shorter disease-free survival. Only approximately 16 patients were included in the cohort, and the need for larger samples and more detailed clinical data was noted by the authors. TCR diversity (inverse Simpson) was significantly higher in tumor than in normal lung tissue (around 450 vs 150, P = 0.0075, Mann-Whitney U test). The methods do not name the sequencing platform or mention unique molecular identifiers.

Sequenced: lung tumor tissue. The source of this sequence is a man in his 60s with non-small cell lung cancer. The rearranged segments are TRBV20-1 and TRBJ2-1, with 11 middle bases fitting TRBD1. The CDR3 is CSASGDRGYNEQFF. The DNA sequence follows: TGCAGTGCTAGTGGGGACAGGGGGTACAATGAGCAGTTCTTC.